The 11 T cell receptor beta chains in this list originate from one sample, sequenced in a study of spatial heterogeneity in lung cancer. Time point reported: blood at routine non-recurrence follow-up after resection. TCRdb fed the 5' RACE reads into MiXCR, producing one record per CDR3 protein. The sample yields nearly 95,000 distinct CDR3 sequences, approximately 19% seen once. This sample comprised PBMCs, obtained at follow-up. The receptors here all came from a male donor with early-stage non-small cell lung cancer.

In this sample, this clonotype turned up a few times. This chain connects TRBV5-1 to TRBJ2-1, with TRBD2 matching over 11 bases. Germline trimming cut 4 bases from V and 0 bases from J; bases unmatched to any gene: 9. Germline CDR1 reads SGHRS; CDR2 reads YFSETQ. The CDR3 runs to 18 residues. The CDR3 DNA reads TGCGCCAGCAGCCGTAGCGGGAGGGCCCTCAGCTCCTACAATGAGCAGTTCTTC. Its protein is CASSRSGRALSSYNEQFF. Full variable domain (outside the CDR3, taken from reference TRBV5-1 and TRBJ2-1): KAGVTQTPRYLIKTRGQQVTLSCSPISGHRSVSWYQQTPGQGLQFLFEYFSETQRNKGNFPGRFSGRQFSNSRSEMNVSTLELGDSALYLCASSRSGRALSSYNEQFFGPGTRLTVL.

This clonotype was observed a few times. This chain uses TRBV10-3 with TRBJ2-7; TRBD2 aligns across 9 bases. The CDR3 covers 14 residues. Unmatched junction bases numbered 11, after V lost 8 bases and J lost 6 bases. Per the germline V gene, CDR1 is ENHRY and CDR2 is SYGVKD. The CDR3 DNA reads TGTGCCATCTCCAGGACTAGCGTTTCATCCGAGCAGTACTTC. Translation gives CAISRTSVSSEQYF.

This clonotype was observed a handful of times. This chain joins TRBV3-1 and TRBJ1-6; 8 nucleotides align to TRBD1. Losses at the gene ends were 1 base for V and 11 bases for J; bases not matched to a gene: 7. CDR3 length: 15 amino acids. The germline V gene has CDR1 LGHDT and CDR2 YNNKEL (reference sequence). CDR3 in amino acids: CASSQVGQGVPPLHF. DNA of the CDR3: TGTGCCAGCAGCCAAGTTGGACAGGGTGTGCCACCCCTCCACTTT.

Only a few counts were recorded for this clonotype. This chain connects TRBV3-1 to TRBJ1-2; TRBD1 matches 7 bases. V shed 1 base, J shed 4 bases, and the junction held 6 bases outside the gene matches. Germline V lookup: CDR1 LGHDT, CDR2 YNNKEL (reference sequence). The CDR3 extends over 15 amino acids. The CDR3 sequence is CASSQGQGGPYGYTF. The CDR3 bases are TGTGCCAGCAGCCAAGGACAGGGAGGACCCTATGGCTACACCTTC.

The V and J genes are TRBV7-2 and TRBJ2-1, with D perhaps matching TRBD1 (5 bases). This CDR3 has 15 amino acids. The germline CDR1 and CDR2 sequences are SGHTA and FQGNSA. V was trimmed by 2 bases and J by 4 bases, leaving 12 bases between them. The CDR3 sequence: CASSLRAGPYNEQFF. CDR3 DNA: TGTGCCAGCAGCTTACGTGCAGGGCCGTACAATGAGCAGTTCTTC. Full variable domain (outside the CDR3, taken from reference TRBV7-2 and TRBJ2-1): GAGVSQSPSNKVTEKGKDVELRCDPISGHTALYWYRQSLGQGLEFLIYFQGNSAPDKSGLPSDRFSAERTGGSVSTLTIQRTQQEDSAVYLCASSLRAGPYNEQFFGPGTRLTVL.

This clonotype has more than one count but fewer than ten. The V and J genes are TRBV14 and TRBJ1-1; 8 positions agree with TRBD1. Germline values: CDR1 SGHDN, CDR2 FVKESK. The CDR3 runs to 17 residues. V shed 3 bases, J shed 2 bases, and the junction held 11 bases outside the gene matches. CDR3 DNA: TGTGCCAGCAGCCAGCTAGGACAGGGCTGGGGAAACACTGAAGCTTTCTTT. Its translation: CASSQLGQGWGNTEAFF.

This chain joins TRBV10-2 and TRBJ2-1; a possible D gene is TRBD2 (5 bases). V was cut by 3 bases and J by 2 bases, with 8 bases left in between. The germline gives CDR1 WSHSY, CDR2 SAAADI. This CDR3 comprises 14 residues. The CDR3 is CASSEGRAYNEQFF. The DNA of the CDR3 is TGCGCCAGCAGTGAAGGGAGAGCCTACAATGAGCAGTTCTTC.

V and J are TRBV20-1 and TRBJ2-1; D is uncertain. The V end was cut by 0 bases, the J end by 6 bases, with 15 bases between. Germline V gene lookup returns CDR1 DFQATT and CDR2 SNEGSKA (reference sequence). There are 15 residues in the CDR3. CDR3 coding DNA: TGCAGTGCTAGAGATGCGGCAACTCCACTCAATGAGCAGTTCTTC. Translated, it gives CSARDAATPLNEQFF.

J is TRBJ2-1 and V is TRBV30; 10 bases agree with TRBD2. The length of the CDR3 is 15 residues. V trimming: 4 bases; J trimming: 5 bases; junction bases outside the gene matches: 8. Germline lookup yields CDR1 GTSNPN and CDR2 SVGIG (reference sequence). CDR3 residues: CAWKVERGGHNEQFF. CDR3 in DNA: TGTGCCTGGAAGGTGGAGCGGGGGGGCCACAATGAGCAGTTCTTC.

This clonotype was detected a few times. The chain links TRBV5-1 to TRBJ2-1, with no clear D. The germline CDR1 and CDR2 sequences are SGHRS and YFSETQ. The ends were cut back, 2 bases at V and 5 bases at J, with 11 bases in the middle. This CDR3 comprises 14 residues. The CDR3: CASSFFRGNNEQFF. The DNA of the CDR3 is TGCGCCAGCAGCTTTTTTAGAGGAAACAATGAGCAGTTCTTC. The variable domain in full, completed from reference TRBV5-1 and TRBJ2-1, reads KAGVTQTPRYLIKTRGQQVTLSCSPISGHRSVSWYQQTPGQGLQFLFEYFSETQRNKGNFPGRFSGRQFSNSRSEMNVSTLELGDSALYLCASSFFRGNNEQFFGPGTRLTVL.

The rearrangement links TRBV6-5 to TRBJ2-3; D call uncertain. Trimming stripped 5 bases from V and 1 base from J, with 10 bases between. Germline lookup yields CDR1 MNHEY and CDR2 SVGAGI. The length of the CDR3 is 14 residues. In DNA form, the CDR3 reads TGTGCCAGCAGTCCGCCGACTCGCACAGATACGCAGTATTTT. It codes for CASSPPTRTDTQYF.